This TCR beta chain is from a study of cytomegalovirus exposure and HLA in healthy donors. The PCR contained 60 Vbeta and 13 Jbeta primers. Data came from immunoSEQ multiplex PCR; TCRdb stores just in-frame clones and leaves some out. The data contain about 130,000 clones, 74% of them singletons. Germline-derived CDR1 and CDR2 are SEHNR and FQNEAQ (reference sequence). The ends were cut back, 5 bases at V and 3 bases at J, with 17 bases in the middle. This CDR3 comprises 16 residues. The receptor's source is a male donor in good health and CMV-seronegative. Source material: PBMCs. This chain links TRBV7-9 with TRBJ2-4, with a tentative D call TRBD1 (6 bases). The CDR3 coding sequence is TGTGCCAGCAGCCTATCTGCAGGGGAAGACAAAAACATTCAGTACTTC. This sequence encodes CASSLSAGEDKNIQYF.